This T cell receptor beta chain was captured by sequencing in a study of blood T cell repertoires in COVID-19. For the study at large: The United States, Italy and Spain were the sources of the acute and convalescent COVID-19 samples. Sources were T cells, B-cell-depleted T cells, or PBMCs; the material itself was cDNA or gDNA.

Original handling: Scientists estimated how many nucleated cells there were by amplifying reference gene primers. Using immunoSEQ multiplex PCR, the repertoire was profiled, and TCRdb retains in-frame clones only, with some absent. V, J and clone size were drawn from that table, and D and trimming were deduced from the DNA. The table shows 90,000 to 120,000 clones, with just under 85% occurring only once. In germline, CDR1 is SQVTM, CDR2 ANQGSEA. The CDR3 extends over 17 amino acids. The V segment lost 4 bases and the J segment 3 bases; nucleotides outside the gene matches: 16. The gene calls are TRBV29-1 and TRBJ2-7; 9 nucleotides match TRBD1. The specimen sequenced was peripheral blood. This sequence originates from a woman of 80 years or more with active or convalescent COVID-19. This chain's CDR3 is CSVVSPGPRQGVYEQYF. The DNA for the CDR3 is TGCAGCGTTGTCAGCCCTGGACCCAGACAGGGGGTCTACGAGCAGTACTTC.